This TCR beta chain is drawn from a study of cytomegalovirus exposure and HLA in healthy donors. Note on this clone: Its antigen is unknown.

Germline V gene sequence: CDR1 SEHNR, CDR2 FQNEAQ (reference sequence). After removal of 4 bases from V and 4 bases from J, the junction contained 8 bases not matched to a gene. The length of the CDR3 is 15 residues. The PCR used 60 Vbeta and 13 Jbeta primers. Libraries were prepared by immunoSEQ multiplex PCR; TCRdb keeps only in-frame clonotypes and omits some of them. The sample lists about 78,000 clones; 55% to 75% were seen once. Findings and limits, study-wide: Prior analysis indicated that the majority of TCR beta V segments exhibited productivity approximately 87% or approximately 30% of the time.

J is TRBJ2-5 and V is TRBV7-9; TRBD1 agrees at 8 bases. The sample was PBMCs. The sequence was collected from a man aged 30-40 years in good health and CMV-seropositive. CDR3 region: CASSSAGGAVETQYF. CDR3 DNA: TGTGCCAGCAGCTCCGCAGGGGGCGCGGTAGAGACCCAGTACTTC.